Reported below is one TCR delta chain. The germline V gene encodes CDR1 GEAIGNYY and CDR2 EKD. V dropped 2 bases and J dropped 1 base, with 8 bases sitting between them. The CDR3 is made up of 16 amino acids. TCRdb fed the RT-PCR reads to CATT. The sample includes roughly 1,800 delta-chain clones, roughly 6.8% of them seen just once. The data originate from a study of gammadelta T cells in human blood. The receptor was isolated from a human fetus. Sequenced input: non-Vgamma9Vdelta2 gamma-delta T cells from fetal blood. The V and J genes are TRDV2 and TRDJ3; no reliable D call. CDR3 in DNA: TGTGCCTGTGACAGTCCCATTTCCTGGGACACCCGACAGATGTTTTTC. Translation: CACDSPISWDTRQMFF.